This TCR beta chain was observed in a study of blood T cell repertoires in COVID-19. Study background: Samples of COVID-19 (acute and convalescent) were obtained from the United States, Italy and Spain.

TCRdb's table, derived via immunoSEQ multiplex PCR, lists solely in-frame clones and lacks some. The table records about 70,000 clones, approximately 80% of them present only once. Trimming pared 7 bases from V and 6 bases from J, leaving 22 bases between. Looked up from germline, CDR1 is SNHLY and CDR2 is FYNNEI. This CDR3 contains 15 residues. The specimen was peripheral blood. V usage is TRBV2 and J usage is TRBJ2-7; D perhaps matches TRBD1 (5 bases). The source is a woman aged 65 to 85 with acute or convalescent COVID-19. In DNA form, the CDR3 reads TGTGCCAGCAAAAGGACCTATGTGGGGCCCTCCGAGCAGTACTTC. Protein: CASKRTYVGPSEQYF.